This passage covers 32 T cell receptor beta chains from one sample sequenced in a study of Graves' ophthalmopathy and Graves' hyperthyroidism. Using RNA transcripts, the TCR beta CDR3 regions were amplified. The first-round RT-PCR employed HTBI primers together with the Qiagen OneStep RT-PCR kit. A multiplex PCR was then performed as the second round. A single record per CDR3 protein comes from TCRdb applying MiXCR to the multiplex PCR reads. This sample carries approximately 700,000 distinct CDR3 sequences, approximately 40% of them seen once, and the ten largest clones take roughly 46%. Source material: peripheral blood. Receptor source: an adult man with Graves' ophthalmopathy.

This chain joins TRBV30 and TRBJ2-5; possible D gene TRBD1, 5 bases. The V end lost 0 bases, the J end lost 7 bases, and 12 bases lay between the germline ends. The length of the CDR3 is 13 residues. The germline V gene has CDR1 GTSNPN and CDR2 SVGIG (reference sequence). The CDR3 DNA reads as TGTGCCTGGAGTGTACAGGTGTCGGGGACCCAGTACTTC. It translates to CAWSVQVSGTQYF.

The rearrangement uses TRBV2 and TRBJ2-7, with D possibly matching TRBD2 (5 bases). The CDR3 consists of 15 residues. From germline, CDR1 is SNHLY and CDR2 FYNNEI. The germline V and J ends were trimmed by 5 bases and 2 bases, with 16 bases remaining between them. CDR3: CASSYLRQTTYEQYF. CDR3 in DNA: TGTGCCAGCAGTTACTTGCGGCAGACTACCTACGAGCAGTACTTC. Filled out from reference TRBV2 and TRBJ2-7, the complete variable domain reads EPEVTQTPSHQVTQMGQEVILRCVPISNHLYFYWYRQILGQKVEFLVSFYNNEISEKSEIFDDQFSVERPDGSNFTLKIRSTKLEDSAMYFCASSYLRQTTYEQYFGPGTRLTVT.

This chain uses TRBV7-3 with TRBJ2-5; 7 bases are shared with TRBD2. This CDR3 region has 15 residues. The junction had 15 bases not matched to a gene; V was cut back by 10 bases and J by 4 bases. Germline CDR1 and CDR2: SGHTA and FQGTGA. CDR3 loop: CAILAARTSVETQYF. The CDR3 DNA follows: TGTGCCATACTCGCGGCCAGGACTAGTGTAGAGACCCAGTACTTC. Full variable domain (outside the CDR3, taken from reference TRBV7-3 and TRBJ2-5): GAGVSQTPSNKVTEKGKYVELRCDPISGHTALYWYRQSLGQGPEFLIYFQGTGAADDSGLPNDRFFAVRPEGSVSTLKIQRTERGDSAVYLCAILAARTSVETQYFGPGTRLLVL.

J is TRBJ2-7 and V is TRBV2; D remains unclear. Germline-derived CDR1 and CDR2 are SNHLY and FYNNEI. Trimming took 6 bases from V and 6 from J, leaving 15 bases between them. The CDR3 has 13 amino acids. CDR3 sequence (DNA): TGTGCCAGCAGGATGCAATACACTTCCGAGCAGTACTTC. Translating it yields CASRMQYTSEQYF. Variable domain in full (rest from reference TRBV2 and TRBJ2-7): EPEVTQTPSHQVTQMGQEVILRCVPISNHLYFYWYRQILGQKVEFLVSFYNNEISEKSEIFDDQFSVERPDGSNFTLKIRSTKLEDSAMYFCASRMQYTSEQYFGPGTRLTVT.

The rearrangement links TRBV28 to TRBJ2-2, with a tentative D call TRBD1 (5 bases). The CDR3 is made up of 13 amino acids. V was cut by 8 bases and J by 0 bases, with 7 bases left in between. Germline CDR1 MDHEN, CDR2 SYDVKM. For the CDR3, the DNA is TGTGCCAGCCTGGACACGAACACCGGGGAGCTGTTTTTT. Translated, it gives CASLDTNTGELFF.

Written as DNA, the CDR3 is TGTGCCAGCACCAGAGACAGGGTGGAGACCCAGTACTTC. Its translation is CASTRDRVETQYF. The J gene is TRBJ2-5, the V gene TRBV12-3 or TRBV12-4; 7 positions match TRBD1. CDR3 length equals 13 residues. J gave up 5 bases and V 7 bases, and 7 bases lay outside the gene matches.

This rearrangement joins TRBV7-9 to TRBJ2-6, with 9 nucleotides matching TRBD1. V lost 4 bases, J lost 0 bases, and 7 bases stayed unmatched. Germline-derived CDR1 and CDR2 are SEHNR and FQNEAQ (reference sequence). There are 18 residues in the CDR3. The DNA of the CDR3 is TGTGCCAGCAGCTACGACAGGGGGGACCCCTCTGGGGCCAACGTCCTGACTTTC. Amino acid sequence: CASSYDRGDPSGANVLTF.

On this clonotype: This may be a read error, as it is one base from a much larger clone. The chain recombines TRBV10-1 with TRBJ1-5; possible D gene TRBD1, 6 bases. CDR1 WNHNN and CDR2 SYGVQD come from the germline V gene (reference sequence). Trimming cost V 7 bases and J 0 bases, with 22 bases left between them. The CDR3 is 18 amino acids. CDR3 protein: CASTLTRDTGDSNQPQHF. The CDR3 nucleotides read TGCGCCAGCACGTTGACCAGGGACACCGGGGATAGCAATCAGCCCCAGCATTTT.

CDR3 loop: CRVSGGPRQHF. In nucleotides, the CDR3 is TGCAGGGTTAGTGGGGGACCACGGCAGCATTTT. The gene calls are TRBV20-1 and TRBJ1-5, with TRBD1 as a possible D gene (5 bases). CDR3 length: 11 residues. CDR1 and CDR2 (germline): DFQATT, SNEGSKA (reference sequence).

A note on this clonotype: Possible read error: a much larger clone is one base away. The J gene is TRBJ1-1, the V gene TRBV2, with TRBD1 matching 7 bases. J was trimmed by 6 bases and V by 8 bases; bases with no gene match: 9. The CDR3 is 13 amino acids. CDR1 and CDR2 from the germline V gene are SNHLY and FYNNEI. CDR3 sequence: CASEGAGLAEAFF. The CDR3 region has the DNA TGTGCCAGCGAGGGGGCAGGGCTCGCTGAAGCTTTCTTT.

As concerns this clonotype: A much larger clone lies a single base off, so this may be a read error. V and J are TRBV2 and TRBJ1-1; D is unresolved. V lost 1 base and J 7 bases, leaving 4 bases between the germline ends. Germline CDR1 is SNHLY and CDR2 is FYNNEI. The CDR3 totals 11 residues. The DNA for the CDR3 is TGTGCCAGCAGTGAAGGGGGTGAAGCTTTCTTT. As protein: CASSEGGEAFF.

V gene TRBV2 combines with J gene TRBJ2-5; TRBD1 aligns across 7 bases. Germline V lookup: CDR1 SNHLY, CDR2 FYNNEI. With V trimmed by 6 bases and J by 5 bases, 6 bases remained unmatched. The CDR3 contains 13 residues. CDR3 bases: TGTGCCAGCAGGAGGGGGCCCGGGGAGACCCAGTACTTC. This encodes CASRRGPGETQYF.

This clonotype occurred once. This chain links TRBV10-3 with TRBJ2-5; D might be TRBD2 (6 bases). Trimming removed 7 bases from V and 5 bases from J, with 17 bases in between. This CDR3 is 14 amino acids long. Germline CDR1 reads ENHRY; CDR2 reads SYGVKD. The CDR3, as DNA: TGTGCCATCAACAAAGACCCACGGGGGGAGACCCAGTACTTC. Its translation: CAINKDPRGETQYF.

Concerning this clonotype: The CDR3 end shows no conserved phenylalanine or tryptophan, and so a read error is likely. The CDR3 sequence is CASSADRGGFETQYV. The CDR3 DNA follows: TGTGCCAGCAGCGCCGACAGGGGAGGTTTTGAGACCCAGTACGTC. This rearrangement joins TRBV9 to TRBJ2-5, with 8 nucleotides matching TRBD1. Looked up from germline, CDR1 is SGDLS and CDR2 is YYNGEE. There are 15 residues in the CDR3. The trim removed 3 bases at V and 5 bases at J, leaving 9 bases unmatched.

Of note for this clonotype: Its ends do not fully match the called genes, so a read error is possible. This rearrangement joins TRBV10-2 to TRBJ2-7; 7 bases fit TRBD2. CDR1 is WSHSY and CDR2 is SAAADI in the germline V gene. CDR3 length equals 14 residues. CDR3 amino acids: CASSDRQGGYEQYF. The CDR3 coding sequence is TGTGCCAGCAGTGATCGGCAGGGAGGGTACGAGCAGTACTTC.

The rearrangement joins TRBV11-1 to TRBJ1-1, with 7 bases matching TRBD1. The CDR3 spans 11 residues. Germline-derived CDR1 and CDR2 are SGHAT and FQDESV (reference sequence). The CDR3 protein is CASDRDTEAFF. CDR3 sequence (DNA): TGTGCTAGCGACAGGGACACTGAAGCTTTCTTT.

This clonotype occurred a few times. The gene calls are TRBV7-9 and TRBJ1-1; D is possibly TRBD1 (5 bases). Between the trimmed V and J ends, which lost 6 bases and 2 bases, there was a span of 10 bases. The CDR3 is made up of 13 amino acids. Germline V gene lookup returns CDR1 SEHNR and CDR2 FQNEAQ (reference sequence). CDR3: CASRGGVNTEAFF. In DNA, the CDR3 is TGTGCCAGCAGGGGAGGGGTTAACACTGAAGCTTTCTTT.

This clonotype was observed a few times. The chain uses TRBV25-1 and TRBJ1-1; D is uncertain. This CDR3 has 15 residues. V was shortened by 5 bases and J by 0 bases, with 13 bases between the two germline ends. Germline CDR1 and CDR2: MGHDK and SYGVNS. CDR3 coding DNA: TGTGCCAGCAGTTTAGCCGAGAACCTGAACACTGAAGCTTTCTTT. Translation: CASSLAENLNTEAFF. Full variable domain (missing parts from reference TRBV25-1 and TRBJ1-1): EADIYQTPRYLVIGTGKKITLECSQTMGHDKMYWYQQDPGMELHLIHYSYGVNSTEKGDLSSESTVSRIRTEHFPLTLESARPSHTSQYLCASSLAENLNTEAFFGQGTRLTVV.

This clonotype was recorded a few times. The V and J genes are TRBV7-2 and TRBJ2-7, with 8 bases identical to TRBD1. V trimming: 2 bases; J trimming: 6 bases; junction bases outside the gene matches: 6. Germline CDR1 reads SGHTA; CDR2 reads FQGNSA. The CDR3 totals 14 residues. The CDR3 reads CASSLQGQGLEQYF. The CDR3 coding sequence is TGTGCCAGCAGCTTACAAGGACAGGGACTCGAGCAGTACTTC.

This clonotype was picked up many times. CDR3 nucleotides: TGTGCCAGCCTCGCAGGGGGGGAGACCCAGTACTTC. Translating it yields CASLAGGETQYF. This rearrangement joins TRBV7-9 to TRBJ2-5; possibly TRBD1 for D (7 bases). Trimming cost V 8 bases and J 5 bases, with 12 bases left between them. This CDR3 has 12 amino acids. Germline CDR1 is SEHNR and CDR2 is FQNEAQ (reference sequence).

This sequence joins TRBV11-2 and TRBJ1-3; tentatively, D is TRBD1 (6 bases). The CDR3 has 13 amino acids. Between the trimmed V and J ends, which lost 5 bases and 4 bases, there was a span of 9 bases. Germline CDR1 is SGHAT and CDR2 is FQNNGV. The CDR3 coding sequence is TGTGCCAGCAGCACAGGGTTCGGAAACACCATATATTTT. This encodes CASSTGFGNTIYF.

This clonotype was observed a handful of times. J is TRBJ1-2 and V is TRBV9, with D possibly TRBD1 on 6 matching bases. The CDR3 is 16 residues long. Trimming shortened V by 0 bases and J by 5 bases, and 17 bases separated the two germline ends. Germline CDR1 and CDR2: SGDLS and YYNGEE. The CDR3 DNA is TGTGCCAGCAGCGTAGTGGGGGCGGAAGCTGGATATGGCTACACCTTC. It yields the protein CASSVVGAEAGYGYTF.

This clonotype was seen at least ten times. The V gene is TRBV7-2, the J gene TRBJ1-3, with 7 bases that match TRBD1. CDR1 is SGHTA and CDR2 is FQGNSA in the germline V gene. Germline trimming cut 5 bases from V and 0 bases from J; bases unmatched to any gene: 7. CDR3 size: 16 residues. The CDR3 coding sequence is TGTGCCAGCAGCCGTGGACAGGAGAGCTCTGGAAACACCATATATTTT. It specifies CASSRGQESSGNTIYF.

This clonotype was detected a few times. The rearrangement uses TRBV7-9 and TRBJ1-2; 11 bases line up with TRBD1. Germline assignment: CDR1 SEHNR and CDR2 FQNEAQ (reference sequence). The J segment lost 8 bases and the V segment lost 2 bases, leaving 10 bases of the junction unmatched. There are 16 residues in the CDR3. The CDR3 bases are TGTGCCAGCAGCTTACCCGGACAGGGGGCCGTGGGAGGCTACACCTTC. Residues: CASSLPGQGAVGGYTF.

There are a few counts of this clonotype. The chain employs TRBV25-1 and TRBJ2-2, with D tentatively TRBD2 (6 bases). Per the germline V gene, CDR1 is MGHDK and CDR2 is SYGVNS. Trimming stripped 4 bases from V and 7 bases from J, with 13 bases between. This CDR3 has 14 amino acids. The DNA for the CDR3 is TGTGCCAGCAGTGTAGCGGAGGGGAACGGGGAGCTGTTTTTT. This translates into CASSVAEGNGELFF.

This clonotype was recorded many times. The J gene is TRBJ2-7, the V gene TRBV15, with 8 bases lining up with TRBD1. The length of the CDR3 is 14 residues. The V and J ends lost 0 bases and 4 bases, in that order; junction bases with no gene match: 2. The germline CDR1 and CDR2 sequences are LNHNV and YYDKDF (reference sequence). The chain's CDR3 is CATSREDRAYEQYF. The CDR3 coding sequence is TGTGCCACCAGCAGAGAGGACAGGGCGTACGAGCAGTACTTC.

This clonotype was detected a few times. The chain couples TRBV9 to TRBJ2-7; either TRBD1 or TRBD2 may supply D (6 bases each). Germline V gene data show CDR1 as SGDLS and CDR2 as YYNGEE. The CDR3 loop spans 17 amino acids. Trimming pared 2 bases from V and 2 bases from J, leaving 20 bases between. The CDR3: CASSVLEGDDIPYEQYF. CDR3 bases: TGTGCCAGCAGCGTCCTGGAGGGGGACGATATACCCTACGAGCAGTACTTC.

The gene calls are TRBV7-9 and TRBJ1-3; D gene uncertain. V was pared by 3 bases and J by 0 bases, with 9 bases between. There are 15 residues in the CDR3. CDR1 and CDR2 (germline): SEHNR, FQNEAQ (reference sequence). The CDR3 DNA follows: TGTGCCAGCAGCTTGGTTTCACGCTCTGGAAACACCATATATTTT. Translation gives CASSLVSRSGNTIYF.

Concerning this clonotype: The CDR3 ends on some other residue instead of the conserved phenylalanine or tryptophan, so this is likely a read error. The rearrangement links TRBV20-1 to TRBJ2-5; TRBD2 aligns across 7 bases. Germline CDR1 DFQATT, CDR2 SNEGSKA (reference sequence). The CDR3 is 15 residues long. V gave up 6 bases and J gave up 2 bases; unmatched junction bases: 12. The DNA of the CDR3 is TGCAGTGCCATGGGGAGGGCGGAAAGGCAAGAGACCCAGTACTGC. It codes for CSAMGRAERQETQYC.

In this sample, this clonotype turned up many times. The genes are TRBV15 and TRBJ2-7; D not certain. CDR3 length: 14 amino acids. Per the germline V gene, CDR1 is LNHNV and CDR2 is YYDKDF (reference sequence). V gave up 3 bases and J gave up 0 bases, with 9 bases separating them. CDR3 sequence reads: CATSSGTSSYEQYF. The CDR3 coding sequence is TGTGCCACCAGCAGTGGTACGAGCTCCTACGAGCAGTACTTC.

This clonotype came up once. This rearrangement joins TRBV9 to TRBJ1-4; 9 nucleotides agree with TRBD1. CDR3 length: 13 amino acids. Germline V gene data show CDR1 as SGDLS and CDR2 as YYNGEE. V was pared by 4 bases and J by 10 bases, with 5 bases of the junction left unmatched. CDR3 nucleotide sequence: TGTGCCAGCAGCCCGACAGGGGGGGGAAAACTGTTTTTT. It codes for CASSPTGGGKLFF.

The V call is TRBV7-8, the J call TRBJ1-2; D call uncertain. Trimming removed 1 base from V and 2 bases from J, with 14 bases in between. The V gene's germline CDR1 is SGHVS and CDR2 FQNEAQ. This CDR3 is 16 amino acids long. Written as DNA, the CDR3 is TGTGCCAGCAGCTTAGTTTTGGTCGGGCGGAACTATGGCTACACCTTC. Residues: CASSLVLVGRNYGYTF.